These 8 T cell receptor beta chains share one sample of origin, sequenced in a study of shared clonotypes between healthy human individuals. Only in-frame clones appear in the TCRdb table, and some are missing; sequencing was by immunoSEQ multiplex PCR. The sample lists roughly 2.5 million clones, about 92% occurring once. Sequenced material: naive CD4+ T cells sorted from blood. This sample's subset: CD45RA+ positively selected. These receptors were taken from a man in his late teens or twenties in good health.

The chain is built from TRBV11-2 and TRBJ2-6; TRBD2 might be the D (7 bases). Germline CDR1 SGHAT, CDR2 FQNNGV. This CDR3 spans 18 amino acids. V was trimmed by 3 bases and J by 0 bases, leaving 15 bases between them. The CDR3 coding sequence is TGTGCCAGCAGCTTGAGGGGGGGCGTTCTCTCTGGGGCCAACGTCCTGACTTTC. Translation: CASSLRGGVLSGANVLTF.

The rearrangement links TRBV10-3 to TRBJ2-7, with D perhaps matching TRBD2 (5 bases). The CDR3 is made up of 13 amino acids. With 3 bases removed from V and 5 bases from J, the gap between germline ends came to 11 bases. Germline loops: CDR1 ENHRY, CDR2 SYGVKD. CDR3 sequence reads: CAISERRADEQYF. CDR3 in DNA: TGTGCCATCAGTGAAAGGAGAGCGGACGAGCAGTACTTC.

This rearrangement joins TRBV27 to TRBJ2-5, with 12 bases aligning to TRBD2. The J call may be faulty, since TRBJ2-7 better matches the DNA end. Germline loops: CDR1 MNHEY, CDR2 SMNVEV (reference sequence). This CDR3 region has 16 residues. In DNA, the CDR3 is TGTGCCAGCAGTTCTCCCGGACTAGCGGGATCCTACGAGCAGTACTTC. This encodes CASSSPGLAGSYEQYF.

This chain uses TRBV7-8 with TRBJ1-5; maybe TRBD1 (5 bases). V was clipped by 5 bases and J by 0 bases, with 14 bases between them. CDR3 length equals 16 residues. Germline V gene lookup returns CDR1 SGHVS and CDR2 FQNEAQ. CDR3 nucleotide sequence: TGTGCCAGCAGCAGACAGACAGACTTTAGCAATCAGCCCCAGCATTTT. Translated: CASSRQTDFSNQPQHF.

V and J are TRBV27 and TRBJ2-1, with TRBD1 matching 9 bases. The CDR3 is made up of 20 amino acids. The germline CDR1 and CDR2 sequences are MNHEY and SMNVEV (reference sequence). The V segment lost 5 bases and the J segment 1 base; nucleotides outside the gene matches: 18. In DNA form, the CDR3 reads TGTGCCAGCAGTCTGAGGACGGGACAGGGTTCGGTTAAGTCCTACAATGAGCAGTTCTTC. Amino acids: CASSLRTGQGSVKSYNEQFF.

The chain uses TRBV5-1 and TRBJ2-5; the D is unclear. This CDR3 is 13 amino acids long. Germline CDR1 and CDR2: SGHRS and YFSETQ. V lost 1 base, J lost 5 bases, and 9 bases lay in between. The CDR3 DNA follows: TGCGCCAGCAGCTTGAGAAACCCCGAGACCCAGTACTTC. It translates to CASSLRNPETQYF.

The chain links TRBV6-5 to TRBJ2-7; 10 bases agree with TRBD1. V shed 6 bases and J 3 bases; nucleotides not matched to a gene: 8. In germline, CDR1 is MNHEY, CDR2 SVGAGI. The CDR3 is 15 residues long. CDR3 region: CASSQTGTGDYEQYF. DNA for the CDR3: TGTGCCAGCAGCCAGACCGGGACAGGGGACTACGAGCAGTACTTC.

With regard to this clone: The junction departs from germline at one end; a sequencing error may be responsible. The chain uses TRBV11-2 and TRBJ2-5; D remains ambiguous. Per germline, CDR1 SGHAT and CDR2 FQNNGV. CDR3 length: 15 amino acids. CDR3 nucleotide sequence: TGTGCCAGCAGCTTGGGTAGGACCGTCCAAGGGACCCAGTACTTC. Encoded protein: CASSLGRTVQGTQYF.